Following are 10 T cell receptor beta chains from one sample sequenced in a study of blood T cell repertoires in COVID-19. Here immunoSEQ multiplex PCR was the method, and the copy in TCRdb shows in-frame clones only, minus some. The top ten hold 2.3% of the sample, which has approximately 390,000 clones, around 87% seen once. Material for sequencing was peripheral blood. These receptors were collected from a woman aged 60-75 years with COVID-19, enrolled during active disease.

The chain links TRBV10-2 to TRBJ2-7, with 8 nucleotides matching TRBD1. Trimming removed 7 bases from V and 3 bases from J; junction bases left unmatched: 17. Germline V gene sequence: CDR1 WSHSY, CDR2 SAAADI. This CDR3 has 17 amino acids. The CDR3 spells CASTDRGEFRKGYEQYF. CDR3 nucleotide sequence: TGCGCCAGCACCGACAGGGGCGAGTTCAGGAAGGGCTACGAGCAGTACTTC.

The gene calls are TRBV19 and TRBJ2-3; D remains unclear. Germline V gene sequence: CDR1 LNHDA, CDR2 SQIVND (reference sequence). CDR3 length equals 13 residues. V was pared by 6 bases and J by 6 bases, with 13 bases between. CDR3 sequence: CASSGRGADTQYF. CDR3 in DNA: TGTGCCAGTAGCGGAAGAGGCGCTGATACGCAGTATTTT.

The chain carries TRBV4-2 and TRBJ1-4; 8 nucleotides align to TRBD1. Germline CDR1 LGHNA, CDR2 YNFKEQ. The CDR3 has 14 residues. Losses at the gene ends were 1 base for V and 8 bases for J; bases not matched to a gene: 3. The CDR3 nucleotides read TGTGCCAGCAGCCAAGGGACAGGGTGGGAAAAACTGTTTTTT. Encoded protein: CASSQGTGWEKLFF.

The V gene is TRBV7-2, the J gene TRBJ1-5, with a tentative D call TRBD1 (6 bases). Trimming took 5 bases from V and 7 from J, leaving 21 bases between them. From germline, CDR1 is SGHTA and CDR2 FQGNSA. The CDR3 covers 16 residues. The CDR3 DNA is TGTGCCAGCAGCCCCCAACACTCAGGGGTGGGGCAGCCCCAGCATTTT. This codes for CASSPQHSGVGQPQHF.

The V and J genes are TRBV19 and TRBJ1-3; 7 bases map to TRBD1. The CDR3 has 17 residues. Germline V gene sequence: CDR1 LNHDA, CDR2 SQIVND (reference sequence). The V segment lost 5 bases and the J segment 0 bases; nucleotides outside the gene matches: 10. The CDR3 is CASSSPGQSISGNTIYF. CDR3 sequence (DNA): TGTGCCAGTAGTTCCCCGGGACAGTCGATCTCTGGAAACACCATATATTTT.

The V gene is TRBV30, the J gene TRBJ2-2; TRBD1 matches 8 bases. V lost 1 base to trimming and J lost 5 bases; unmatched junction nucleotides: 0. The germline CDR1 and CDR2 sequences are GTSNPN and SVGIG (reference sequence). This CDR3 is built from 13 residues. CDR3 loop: CAWSDRGTGELFF. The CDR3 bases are TGTGCCTGGAGTGACAGGGGGACCGGGGAGCTGTTTTTT.

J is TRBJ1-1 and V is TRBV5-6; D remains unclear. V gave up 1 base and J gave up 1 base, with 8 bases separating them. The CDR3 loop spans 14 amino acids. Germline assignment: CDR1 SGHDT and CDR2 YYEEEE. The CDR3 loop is CASSLLAGNTEAFF. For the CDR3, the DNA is TGTGCCAGCAGCTTGTTGGCAGGGAACACTGAAGCTTTCTTT.

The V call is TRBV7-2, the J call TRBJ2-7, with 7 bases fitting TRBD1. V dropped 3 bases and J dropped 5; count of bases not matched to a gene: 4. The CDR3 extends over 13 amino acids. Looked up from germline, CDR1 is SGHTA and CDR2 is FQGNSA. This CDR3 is CASSFDRANEQYF. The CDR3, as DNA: TGTGCCAGCAGCTTCGACAGGGCCAACGAGCAGTACTTC.

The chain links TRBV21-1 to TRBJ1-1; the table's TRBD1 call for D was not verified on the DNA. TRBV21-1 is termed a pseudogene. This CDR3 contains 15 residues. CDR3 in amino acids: CASSKDARSNTEAFF. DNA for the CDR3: TGTGCCAGCAGCAAAGATGCCAGATCGAACACTGAAGCTTTCTTT.

The CDR3 bases are TGTGCCAGCAGGGAGATGATGAGGAATAATTCACCCCTCCACTTT. Its protein product is CASREMMRNNSPLHF. This chain uses TRBV2 with TRBJ1-6; no definite D call. The V end was cut by 6 bases, the J end by 5 bases, with 14 bases between. Germline V gene data show CDR1 as SNHLY and CDR2 as FYNNEI. The length of the CDR3 is 15 residues.